This T cell receptor (beta chain) was captured in a study of T cells in localized non-small cell lung cancer. Findings of the study overall: Tumor trailed uninvolved adjacent lung in T cell clonality, which peaked there. Greater T cell density in blood accompanied longer overall survival.

Trimming at V came to 4 bases and at J to 5 bases, leaving 10 bases not matched to a gene. Germline V gene sequence: CDR1 SGDLS, CDR2 YYNGEE. The CDR3 totals 15 residues. The method was immunoSEQ multiplex PCR; TCRdb's version includes in-frame clones alone and lacks a portion of them. Among 25,000 to 30,000 clones listed, approximately 92% were seen once. On this clone: The antigen remains undetermined.

The TCR originated in a woman aged 40-75 years with stage III lung adenocarcinoma. This specimen consisted of peripheral blood mononuclear cells, obtained before any cancer treatment. The chain links TRBV9 to TRBJ2-3; 7 bases align to TRBD1. The CDR3 coding sequence is TGTGCCAGCAGCATATCCTCCGGGACAGAAGATACGCAGTATTTT. This encodes CASSISSGTEDTQYF.